A single T cell receptor beta chain is shown here with its context. Reverse transcription of roughly 0.45 to 1 ug RNA was performed with random hexamers. TCR beta CDR3 was amplified by immunoSEQ multiplex PCR. This amplification extended across 54 Vbeta and 13 Jbeta segments. Using its own MiXCR run on the immunoSEQ multiplex PCR reads, TCRdb lists one record per CDR3 protein. The table includes a few hundred thousand distinct CDR3 sequences, about 90% detected once. The germline gives CDR1 MNHEY, CDR2 SVGAGI. The CDR3 contains 14 residues. V lost 2 bases, J lost 5 bases, and 12 bases lay in between. Negative isolation was applied to CD8+ and CD4+ T cells, and FACS enrichment was applied to TEMRA cells. The data derive from a study of CD8 T cells in Susac syndrome.

V usage is TRBV6-5 and J usage is TRBJ1-1, with D possibly TRBD1 on 6 matching bases. The sample consisted of CD4+ T cells from PBMCs. This TCR was sampled from a human donor with multiple sclerosis. CDR3 coding DNA: TGTGCCAGCAGTTACGGACAGCCGGGAACTGAAGCTTTCTTT. Translating gives CASSYGQPGTEAFF.